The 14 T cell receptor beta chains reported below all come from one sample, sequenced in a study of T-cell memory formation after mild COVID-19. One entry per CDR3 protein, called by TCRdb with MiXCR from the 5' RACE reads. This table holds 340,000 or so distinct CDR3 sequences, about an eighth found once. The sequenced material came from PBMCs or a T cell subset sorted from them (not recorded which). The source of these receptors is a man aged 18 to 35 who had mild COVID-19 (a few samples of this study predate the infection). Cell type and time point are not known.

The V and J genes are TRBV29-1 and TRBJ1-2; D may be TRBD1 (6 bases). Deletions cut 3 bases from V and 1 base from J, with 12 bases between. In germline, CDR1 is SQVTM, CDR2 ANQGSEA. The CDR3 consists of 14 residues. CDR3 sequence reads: CSVDRTVNNYGYTF. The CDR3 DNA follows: TGCAGCGTTGACAGGACAGTAAATAACTATGGCTACACCTTC.

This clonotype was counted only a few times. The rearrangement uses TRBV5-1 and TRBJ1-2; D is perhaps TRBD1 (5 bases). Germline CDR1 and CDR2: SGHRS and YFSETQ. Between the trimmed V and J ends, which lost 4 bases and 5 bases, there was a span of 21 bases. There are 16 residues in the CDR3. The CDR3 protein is CASSPREGSFLYGYTF. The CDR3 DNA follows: TGCGCCAGCAGCCCCAGGGAGGGCTCCTTTCTGTATGGCTACACCTTC.

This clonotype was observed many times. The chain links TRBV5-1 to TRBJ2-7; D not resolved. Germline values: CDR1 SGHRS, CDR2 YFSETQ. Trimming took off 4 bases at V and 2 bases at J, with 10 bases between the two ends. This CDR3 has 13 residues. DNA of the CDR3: TGCGCCAGCAGCGTTACTGAAACCTACGAGCAGTACTTC. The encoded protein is CASSVTETYEQYF.

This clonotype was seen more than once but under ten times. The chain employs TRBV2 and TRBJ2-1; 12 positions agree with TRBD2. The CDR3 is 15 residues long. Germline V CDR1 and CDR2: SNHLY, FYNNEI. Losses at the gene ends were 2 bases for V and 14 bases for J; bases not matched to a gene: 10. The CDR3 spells CASSELGLAGHLEFF. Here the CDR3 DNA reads TGTGCCAGCAGTGAATTGGGACTAGCGGGCCACCTAGAGTTCTTC.

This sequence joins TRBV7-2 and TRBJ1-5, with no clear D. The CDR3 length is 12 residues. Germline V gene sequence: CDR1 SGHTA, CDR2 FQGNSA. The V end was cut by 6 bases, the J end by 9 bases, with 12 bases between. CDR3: CASRQGFGPQHF. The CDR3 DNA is TGTGCCAGCAGGCAAGGATTTGGGCCCCAGCATTTT.

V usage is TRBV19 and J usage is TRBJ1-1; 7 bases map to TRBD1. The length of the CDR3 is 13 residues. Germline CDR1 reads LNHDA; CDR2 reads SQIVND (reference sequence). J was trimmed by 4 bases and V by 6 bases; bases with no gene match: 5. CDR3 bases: TGTGCCAGTAGCCGGACAGGATCCACTGAAGCTTTCTTT. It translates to CASSRTGSTEAFF.

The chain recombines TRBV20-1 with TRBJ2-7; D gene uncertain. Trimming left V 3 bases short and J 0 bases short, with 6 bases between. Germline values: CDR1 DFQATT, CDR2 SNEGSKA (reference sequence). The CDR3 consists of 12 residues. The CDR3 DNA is TGCAGTGCTAGCAGAAGCTCCTACGAGCAGTACTTC. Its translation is CSASRSSYEQYF.

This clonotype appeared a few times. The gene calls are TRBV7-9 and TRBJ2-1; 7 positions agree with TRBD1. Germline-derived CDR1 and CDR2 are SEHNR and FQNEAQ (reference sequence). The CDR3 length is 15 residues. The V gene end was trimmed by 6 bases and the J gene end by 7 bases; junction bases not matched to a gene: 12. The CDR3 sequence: CASSSTGASSNEQFF. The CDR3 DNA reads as TGTGCCAGCAGTTCAACAGGGGCGTCCTCTAATGAGCAGTTCTTC. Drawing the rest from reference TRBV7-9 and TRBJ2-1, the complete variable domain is DTGVSQNPRHKITKRGQNVTFRCDPISEHNRLYWYRQTLGQGPEFLTYFQNEAQLEKSRLLSDRFSAERPKGSFSTLEIQRTEQGDSAMYLCASSSTGASSNEQFFGPGTRLTVL.

This CDR3 is CSVRGNSNQPQHF. The CDR3 region has the DNA TGCAGCGTTAGGGGCAATAGCAATCAGCCCCAGCATTTT. The rearrangement uses TRBV29-1 and TRBJ1-5; perhaps TRBD1 as D (5 bases). Germline V gene data show CDR1 as SQVTM and CDR2 as ANQGSEA. There are 13 residues in the CDR3. V shed 5 bases and J shed 0 bases, with 8 bases lying between them.

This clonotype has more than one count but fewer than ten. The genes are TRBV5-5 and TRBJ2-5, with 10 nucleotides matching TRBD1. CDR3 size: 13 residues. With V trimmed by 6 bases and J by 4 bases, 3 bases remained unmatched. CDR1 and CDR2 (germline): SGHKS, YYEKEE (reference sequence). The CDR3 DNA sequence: TGTGCCAGCAACCGACAGGGGGCAGAGACCCAGTACTTC. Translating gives CASNRQGAETQYF.

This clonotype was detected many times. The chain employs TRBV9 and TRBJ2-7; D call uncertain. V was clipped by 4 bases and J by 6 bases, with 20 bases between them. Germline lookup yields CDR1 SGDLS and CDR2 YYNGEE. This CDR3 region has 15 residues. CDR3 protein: CASSSDPQILSEQYF. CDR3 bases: TGTGCCAGCAGCTCAGACCCCCAGATCCTTTCCGAGCAGTACTTC.

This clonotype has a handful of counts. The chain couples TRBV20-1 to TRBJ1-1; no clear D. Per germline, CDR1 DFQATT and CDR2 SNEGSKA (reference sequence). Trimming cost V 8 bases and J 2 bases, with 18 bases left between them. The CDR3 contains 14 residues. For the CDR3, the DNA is TGCAGTCTAACCGTTGGGGTCGGAAACACTGAAGCTTTCTTT. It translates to CSLTVGVGNTEAFF.

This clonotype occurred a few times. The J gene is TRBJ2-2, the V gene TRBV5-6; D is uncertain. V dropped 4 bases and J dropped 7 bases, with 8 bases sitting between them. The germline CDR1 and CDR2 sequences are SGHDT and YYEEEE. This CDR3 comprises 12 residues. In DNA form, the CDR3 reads TGTGCCAGCAGCCGGGCCCTCGGGGAGCTGTTTTTT. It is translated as CASSRALGELFF. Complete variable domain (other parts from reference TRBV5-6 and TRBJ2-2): DAGVTQSPTHLIKTRGQQVTLRCSPKSGHDTVSWYQQALGQGPQFIFQYYEEEERQRGNFPDRFSGHQFPNYSSELNVNALLLGDSALYLCASSRALGELFFGEGSRLTVL.

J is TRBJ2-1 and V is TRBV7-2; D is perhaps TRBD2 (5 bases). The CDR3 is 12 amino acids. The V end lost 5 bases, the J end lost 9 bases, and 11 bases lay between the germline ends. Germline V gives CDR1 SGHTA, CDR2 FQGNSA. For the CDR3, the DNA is TGTGCCAGCAGCGCTACTAGAGTTGAGCAGTTCTTC. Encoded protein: CASSATRVEQFF.